This is a list of T cell receptor beta chains from one sample in a study of blood T cells in healthy people across ages. TCRdb recomputed calls from the 5' RACE reads with MiXCR, one row per CDR3 protein. The data contain about 750,000 distinct CDR3 sequences, roughly 50% of them singletons. The sequencing input was blood. The receptor source for this set is a man older than 75 in good health. Both conserved end residues are part of each CDR3. A D gene is named only where the DNA matches it firmly. Part of the rows lack a size; the others show once, few, many or a class for expanded clones.

V: TRBV9; J: TRBJ1-2; size: .; D: .; CDR3: CASSPPGNGYTF; DNA: TGTGCCAGCAGCCCTCCAGGGAATGGCTACACCTTC
V: TRBV28; J: TRBJ2-7; size: .; D: TRBD1; CDR3: CASSQPGTGMYEQYF; DNA: TGTGCCAGCAGTCAGCCCGGGACAGGGATGTACGAGCAGTACTTC
V: TRBV10-2; J: TRBJ2-5; size: .; D: .; CDR3: CASSERRRSAETQYF; DNA: TGCGCCAGCAGTGAACGTCGACGGTCAGCAGAGACCCAGTACTTC
V: TRBV12-5; J: TRBJ2-2; size: .; D: TRBD2; CDR3: CASGYPVTSGRVNTGELFF; DNA: TGTGCTAGTGGTTACCCCGTGACTAGCGGGAGGGTGAACACCGGGGAGCTGTTTTTT
V: TRBV5-1; J: TRBJ2-7; size: .; D: TRBD2; CDR3: CASSLGPNSGRAGVYEQYF; DNA: TGCGCAAGCAGCTTGGGCCCCAATAGCGGGAGGGCGGGAGTCTACGAGCAGTACTTC
V: TRBV10-3; J: TRBJ2-1; size: .; D: TRBD2; CDR3: CAIKGLAGGPGYEQFF; DNA: TGTGCCATCAAAGGACTAGCGGGAGGGCCGGGGTATGAGCAGTTCTTC
V: TRBV12-3/TRBV12-4; J: TRBJ2-1; size: once; D: .; CDR3: CASRTAGISARNSNEQFF; DNA: TGTGCCAGCAGAACGGCAGGGATTTCTGCCCGCAACTCCAATGAGCAGTTCTTC
V: TRBV7-2; J: TRBJ2-7; size: .; D: .; CDR3: CASSIRDEQYF; DNA: TGTGCCAGCAGCATCCGGGATGAGCAGTACTTC
V: TRBV9; J: TRBJ2-7; size: .; D: .; CDR3: CASSVEPDHYEQYF; DNA: TGTGCCAGCAGCGTAGAGCCAGACCACTACGAGCAGTACTTC
V: TRBV5-1; J: TRBJ2-5; size: .; D: TRBD2; CDR3: CASSLAGGPGQETQYF; DNA: TGCGCCAGCAGCTTAGCGGGAGGGCCCGGCCAAGAGACCCAGTACTTC
V: TRBV20-1; J: TRBJ2-7; size: .; D: TRBD2; CDR3: CSASGLVRGEQYF; DNA: TGCAGTGCATCGGGACTAGTAAGGGGCGAGCAGTACTTC
V: TRBV3-1; J: TRBJ2-5; size: .; D: .; CDR3: CASSQAVYRETQYF; DNA: TGTGCCAGCAGCCAAGCGGTATATCGAGAGACCCAGTACTTC
V: TRBV28; J: TRBJ1-4; size: .; D: .; CDR3: CASASEKLFF; DNA: TGTGCCAGTGCTTCGGAAAAACTGTTTTTT
V: TRBV2; J: TRBJ2-7; size: .; D: .; CDR3: CASVFQPISSYEQYF; DNA: TGTGCCAGCGTTTTCCAGCCGATTAGCTCCTACGAGCAGTACTTC
V: TRBV4-2; J: TRBJ2-4; size: .; D: TRBD2; CDR3: CASSQEVGTSGRKVQYF; DNA: TGTGCCAGCAGCCAAGAGGTTGGGACTAGCGGGAGGAAGGTTCAGTACTTC
V: TRBV12-3/TRBV12-4; J: TRBJ2-6; size: .; D: .; CDR3: CASPRVSSAGANVLTF; DNA: TGTGCCAGCCCCCGGGTATCCTCGGCTGGGGCCAACGTCCTGACTTTC
V: TRBV12-3/TRBV12-4; J: TRBJ2-1; size: few; D: TRBD2; CDR3: CASSPGTSGRIRSEQFF; DNA: TGTGCCAGCAGTCCGGGGACTAGCGGGAGAATTAGGAGTGAGCAGTTCTTC
V: TRBV7-2; J: TRBJ2-1; size: .; D: .; CDR3: CASRLVGAEGYEQFF; DNA: TGTGCCAGCAGGTTAGTCGGAGCAGAAGGATATGAGCAGTTCTTC
V: TRBV7-2; J: TRBJ2-5; size: few; D: .; CDR3: CASSTLETQYF; DNA: TGTGCCAGCAGCACCTTAGAGACCCAGTACTTC
V: TRBV7-3; J: TRBJ1-1; size: few; D: .; CDR3: CASSQTPQNTEAFF; DNA: TGTGCCAGCAGCCAAACACCCCAGAACACTGAAGCTTTCTTT
V: TRBV5-1; J: TRBJ2-1; size: .; D: .; CDR3: CASSFFSSRILNEQFF; DNA: TGCGCCAGCAGCTTTTTCAGTAGCAGAATTTTAAATGAGCAGTTCTTC
V: TRBV29-1; J: TRBJ1-1; size: few; D: .; CDR3: CSVGLGSPEAFF; DNA: TGCAGCGTAGGACTGGGGAGCCCTGAAGCTTTCTTT
V: TRBV20-1; J: TRBJ2-5; size: few; D: .; CDR3: CSATLGGAPQETQYF; DNA: TGCAGTGCTACCCTTGGGGGGGCCCCCCAAGAGACCCAGTACTTC
V: TRBV12-5; J: TRBJ2-1; size: .; D: TRBD2; CDR3: CASGLAPRLGLDRNEQFF; DNA: TGTGCTAGTGGTTTGGCCCCACGGTTGGGACTAGATCGTAATGAGCAGTTCTTC
V: TRBV7-2; J: TRBJ2-7; size: few; D: .; CDR3: CASSLVQAQGGTRPYEQYF; DNA: TGTGCCAGCAGCTTAGTTCAAGCCCAGGGTGGGACAAGACCCTACGAGCAGTACTTC
V: TRBV27; J: TRBJ2-1; size: .; D: TRBD2; CDR3: CASSPSGLASYNEQFF; DNA: TGTGCCAGCAGTCCATCGGGACTAGCTTCCTACAATGAGCAGTTCTTC
V: TRBV20-1; J: TRBJ2-7; size: few; D: TRBD2; CDR3: CSARGGGTSGYEQYF; DNA: TGCAGTGCTAGGGGAGGAGGGACTAGCGGCTACGAGCAGTACTTC
V: TRBV21-1; J: TRBJ2-6; size: .; D: .; CDR3: CASSKGDFGTPGSGANVLTF; DNA: TGTGCCAGCAGCAAAGGAGACTTCGGGACACCCGGCTCTGGGGCCAACGTCCTGACTTTC
V: TRBV25-1; J: TRBJ2-5; size: .; D: .; CDR3: CASSGGSFGLAPLREQYF; DNA: TGTGCCAGCAGTGGGGGATCGTTCGGACTCGCCCCCTTAAGGGAGCAGTACTTC
V: TRBV7-9; J: TRBJ2-1; size: few; D: TRBD2; CDR3: CASSPRASGRYNEQFF; DNA: TGTGCCAGCAGCCCCCGGGCTAGCGGGAGATACAATGAGCAGTTCTTC
V: TRBV5-5; J: TRBJ1-5; size: .; D: .; CDR3: CASSLVDQPQHF; DNA: TGTGCCAGCAGCTTGGTTGATCAGCCCCAGCATTTT
V: TRBV10-3; J: TRBJ1-2; size: few; D: .; CDR3: CAIIGGGGDYGYTF; DNA: TGTGCCATCATCGGCGGGGGCGGGGACTATGGCTACACCTTC
V: TRBV20-1; J: TRBJ2-7; size: .; D: TRBD2; CDR3: CSASSAGGSNEQYF; DNA: TGCAGTGCTAGTTCCGCGGGAGGAAGCAACGAGCAGTACTTC
V: TRBV7-9; J: TRBJ2-7; size: .; D: .; CDR3: CASSFDGDNEQYF; DNA: TGTGCCAGCAGCTTCGACGGGGACAATGAGCAGTACTTC
V: TRBV12-3/TRBV12-4; J: TRBJ2-7; size: .; D: .; CDR3: CASTPLLGGTHEQYF; DNA: TGTGCCAGCACCCCACTACTAGGGGGGACCCATGAGCAGTACTTC